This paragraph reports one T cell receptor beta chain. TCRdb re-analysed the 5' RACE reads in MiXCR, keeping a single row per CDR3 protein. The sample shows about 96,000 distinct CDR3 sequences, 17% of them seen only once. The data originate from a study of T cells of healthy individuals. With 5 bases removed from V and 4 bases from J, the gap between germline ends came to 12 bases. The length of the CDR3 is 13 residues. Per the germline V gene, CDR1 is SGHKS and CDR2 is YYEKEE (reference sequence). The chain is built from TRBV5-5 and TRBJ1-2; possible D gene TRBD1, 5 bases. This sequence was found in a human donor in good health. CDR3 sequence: CASRPSGGYGYTF. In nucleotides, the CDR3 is TGTGCCAGCAGACCTAGTGGGGGCTATGGCTACACCTTC.